This entry concerns a single T cell receptor beta chain. This sample was taken from a study of T cell changes during pregnancy in multiple sclerosis. Assay used: immunoSEQ multiplex PCR; TCRdb lists only in-frame clones, some missing. The sample has around 23,000 clones; over 85% are singletons. Germline V gene data show CDR1 as MDHEN and CDR2 as SYDVKM. CDR3 length equals 14 residues. The ends were cut back, 7 bases at V and 5 bases at J, with 17 bases in the middle. The sample here was CD8+ T cells from peripheral blood mononuclear cells, taken in the third trimester of pregnancy. The sequence was obtained from a female donor with multiple sclerosis, enrolled in a pregnancy study. This sequence joins TRBV28 and TRBJ2-5, with D possibly TRBD1 on 8 matching bases. In DNA form, the CDR3 reads TGTGCCAGCATTTCACAGGGGGGGAGGGAGACCCAGTACTTC. It encodes CASISQGGRETQYF.